The 22 T cell receptor beta chains given below trace back to one sample, sequenced in a study of blood T cell repertoires in COVID-19. Repertoires were generated with immunoSEQ multiplex PCR, while TCRdb's copy carries only in-frame clones and drops some. Of 290,000 or so clones listed, nearly 90% are singletons. Sequenced sample: PBMCs or T cells enriched from blood (not recorded which). These receptors were obtained from a woman aged 18-35 years with acute COVID-19.

The genes are TRBV5-1 and TRBJ2-7; 8 positions agree with TRBD2. V was clipped by 0 bases and J by 4 bases; unmatched bases: 12. Germline-derived CDR1 and CDR2 are SGHRS and YFSETQ. The CDR3 is 17 amino acids. CDR3 amino acids: CASSLGLGAGGVYEQYF. The CDR3 nucleotides are TGCGCCAGCAGCTTGGGGCTTGGGGCGGGAGGTGTATACGAGCAGTACTTC.

This chain connects TRBV19 to TRBJ2-5; 9 bases are shared with TRBD1. The CDR3 has 15 residues. Trimming at V came to 2 bases and at J to 4 bases, leaving 5 bases not matched to a gene. Germline lookup yields CDR1 LNHDA and CDR2 SQIVND (reference sequence). CDR3 in DNA: TGTGCCAGTAGTATATGGGGACAGGGAGGAGAGACCCAGTACTTC. This codes for CASSIWGQGGETQYF. The full variable domain, its missing parts supplied by reference TRBV19 and TRBJ2-5, is DGGITQSPKYLFRKEGQNVTLSCEQNLNHDAMYWYRQDPGQGLRLIYYSQIVNDFQKGDIAEGYSVSREKKESFPLTVTSAQKNPTAFYLCASSIWGQGGETQYFGPGTRLLVL.

The chain is built from TRBV18 and TRBJ2-3; 8 nucleotides align to TRBD1. Germline V gene data show CDR1 as KGHSH and CDR2 as LQKENI. The V gene end was trimmed by 4 bases and the J gene end by 0 bases; junction bases not matched to a gene: 15. This CDR3 has 19 amino acids. The CDR3 here is CASSLYETGGAISTDTQYF. CDR3 bases: TGTGCCAGCTCACTCTACGAAACAGGGGGAGCCATTAGCACAGATACGCAGTATTTT.

The rearrangement links TRBV19 to TRBJ2-1; 10 nucleotides line up with TRBD2. Trimming at V came to 7 bases and at J to 5 bases, leaving 8 bases not matched to a gene. The length of the CDR3 is 15 residues. CDR1 and CDR2 from the germline V gene are LNHDA and SQIVND (reference sequence). CDR3 DNA sequence: TGTGCCAGTAAGTCAGTAGCGGGAGGACACAATGAGCAGTTCTTC. Amino acids: CASKSVAGGHNEQFF.

The rearrangement links TRBV28 to TRBJ2-3; D may be TRBD1 (6 bases). Germline lookup yields CDR1 MDHEN and CDR2 SYDVKM. V was cut by 4 bases and J by 2 bases, with 16 bases left in between. This CDR3 is 16 amino acids long. The CDR3 reads CASSSTTGLPTDTQYF. CDR3 nucleotides: TGTGCCAGCAGTTCGACGACAGGCTTGCCCACAGATACGCAGTATTTT. Full variable domain (remainder filled in from reference TRBV28 and TRBJ2-3): DVKVTQSSRYLVKRTGEKVFLECVQDMDHENMFWYRQDPGLGLRLIYFSYDVKMKEKGDIPEGYSVSREKKERFSLILESASTNQTSMYLCASSSTTGLPTDTQYFGPGTRLTVL.

V gene TRBV11-3 combines with J gene TRBJ1-1, with D perhaps matching TRBD1 (5 bases). Germline lookup yields CDR1 SGHNT and CDR2 YENEEA. Trimming removed 1 base from V and 5 bases from J, with 8 bases in between. The length of the CDR3 is 13 residues. CDR3 sequence: CASSLGSGTEAFF. The DNA of the CDR3 is TGTGCCAGCAGCTTAGGCTCAGGGACTGAAGCTTTCTTT.

The genes are TRBV18 and TRBJ1-3, with 8 bases aligning to TRBD1. V shed 3 bases and J 1 base; nucleotides not matched to a gene: 5. Germline CDR1 and CDR2: KGHSH and LQKENI. The CDR3 runs 16 residues. As DNA, the CDR3 is TGTGCCAGCTCACCGGGACAGGCTTCTTCTGGAAACACCATATATTTT. Its protein product is CASSPGQASSGNTIYF. Full variable domain (outside the CDR3, taken from reference TRBV18 and TRBJ1-3): NAGVMQNPRHLVRRRGQEARLRCSPMKGHSHVYWYRQLPEEGLKFMVYLQKENIIDESGMPKERFSAEFPKEGPSILRIQQVVRGDSAAYFCASSPGQASSGNTIYFGEGSWLTVV.

The J gene is TRBJ1-4, the V gene TRBV15; no clear D gene. Per the germline V gene, CDR1 is LNHNV and CDR2 is YYDKDF (reference sequence). V dropped 1 base and J dropped 12 bases, with 15 bases sitting between them. This CDR3 has 14 amino acids. The CDR3 loop reads CATSRVRASHELFF. The CDR3 region has the DNA TGTGCCACCAGCAGAGTCCGAGCCTCGCACGAACTGTTTTTT.

This clone has just one count. The gene calls are TRBV19 and TRBJ1-3, with 7 bases aligning to TRBD1. The CDR3 spans 15 residues. With 7 bases clipped from V and 5 bases from J, the junction kept 11 bases outside the gene matches. The germline CDR1 and CDR2 sequences are LNHDA and SQIVND (reference sequence). CDR3 in amino acids: CASTQTGVFRNTIYF. The CDR3 DNA reads TGTGCCAGTACTCAAACAGGGGTTTTCAGAAACACCATATATTTT.

The V and J genes are TRBV6-5 and TRBJ2-7, with TRBD1 as a possible D gene (6 bases). Germline loops: CDR1 MNHEY, CDR2 SVGAGI. Trimming removed 7 bases at V and 3 bases at J, with 10 bases between. The CDR3 loop spans 12 amino acids. As DNA, the CDR3 is TGTGCCAGCATCGAGGGGGACTACGAGCAGTACTTC. Protein: CASIEGDYEQYF.

The chain has TRBV25-1 and TRBJ1-6; D might be TRBD1 (5 bases). Trimming shortened V by 6 bases and J by 10 bases, and 22 bases separated the two germline ends. The CDR3 spans 16 residues. Germline V gene lookup returns CDR1 MGHDK and CDR2 SYGVNS. CDR3 in DNA: TGTGCCAGCAGCCCCCCCACCGGGGGGGGACCCTCACCCCTCCACTTT. Translating it yields CASSPPTGGGPSPLHF.

V is TRBV19 and J is TRBJ2-2; TRBD2 agrees at 7 bases. This CDR3 is built from 13 residues. The V gene's germline CDR1 is LNHDA and CDR2 SQIVND (reference sequence). With V trimmed by 2 bases and J by 6 bases, 0 bases remained unmatched. DNA of the CDR3: TGTGCCAGTAGTATAAGCGGGGCCGGGGAGCTGTTTTTT. Translation: CASSISGAGELFF.

J is TRBJ1-2 and V is TRBV27; D remains unclear. This CDR3 is built from 14 residues. CDR1 and CDR2 from the germline V gene are MNHEY and SMNVEV (reference sequence). Between the trimmed V and J ends, which lost 2 bases and 7 bases, there was a span of 14 bases. The CDR3 spells CASSLGHPRAGYTF. CDR3 DNA sequence: TGTGCCAGCAGTTTAGGGCACCCGAGGGCTGGCTACACCTTC.

V gene TRBV19 combines with J gene TRBJ1-5, with D hard to call. Trimming took 5 bases from V and 7 from J, leaving 12 bases between them. The CDR3 is made up of 13 amino acids. Germline V gene data show CDR1 as LNHDA and CDR2 as SQIVND (reference sequence). The CDR3 sequence is CASSSLAVQPQHF. CDR3 coding DNA: TGTGCCAGTAGTTCCCTCGCAGTCCAGCCCCAGCATTTT.

V is TRBV13 and J is TRBJ2-3; D might be TRBD2 (5 bases). The CDR3 is 15 amino acids. Germline V gene sequence: CDR1 PRHDT, CDR2 FYEKMQ (reference sequence). The V gene lost 2 bases and the J gene lost 7 bases, with 16 bases spanning the gap. CDR3 nucleotides: TGTGCCAGCAGCTTATATAAGGAGGCTTCCTATACGCAGTATTTT. Protein sequence: CASSLYKEASYTQYF. Variable domain in full (rest from reference TRBV13 and TRBJ2-3): AAGVIQSPRHLIKEKRETATLKCYPIPRHDTVYWYQQGPGQDPQFLISFYEKMQSDKGSIPDRFSAQQFSDYHSELNMSSLELGDSALYFCASSLYKEASYTQYFGPGTRLTVL.

The J gene is TRBJ2-7, the V gene TRBV3-1 (or the pseudogene TRBV3-2), with TRBD2 matching over 10 bases. The germline gives CDR1 LGHDT, CDR2 YNNKEL (reference sequence). Losses at the gene ends were 0 bases for V and 5 bases for J; bases not matched to a gene: 7. The CDR3 extends over 16 amino acids. CDR3 in amino acids: CASSQDRPSGSNEQYF. The DNA of the CDR3 is TGTGCCAGCAGCCAAGACCGGCCTAGCGGGAGTAACGAGCAGTACTTC.

This clone showed up many times. V usage is TRBV11-2 and J usage is TRBJ2-3; the match to TRBD1 covers 8 bases. The V gene's germline CDR1 is SGHAT and CDR2 FQNNGV. CDR3 length equals 14 residues. Trimming removed 5 bases from V and 8 bases from J; junction bases left unmatched: 9. The CDR3 DNA sequence: TGTGCCAGCAGCGTGGGACAGGAAGGGGGTACGCAGTATTTT. It is translated as CASSVGQEGGTQYF.

The chain couples TRBV28 to TRBJ2-1, with TRBD2 matching over 12 bases. V lost 5 bases, J lost 5 bases, and 10 bases stayed unmatched. The CDR3 has 17 residues. Per germline, CDR1 MDHEN and CDR2 SYDVKM. CDR3 in DNA: TGTGCCAGCAGTCCTAAACGAGGACTAGCGGGAAACAATGAGCAGTTCTTC. It codes for CASSPKRGLAGNNEQFF.

The chain uses TRBV4-1 and TRBJ1-2; tentative D call: TRBD1 (5 bases). The CDR3 is made up of 15 amino acids. V was pared by 0 bases and J by 0 bases, with 8 bases between. Germline lookup yields CDR1 MGHRA and CDR2 YSYEKL. As DNA, the CDR3 is TGCGCCAGCAGCCAAGAGGCAGGGCCTAACTATGGCTACACCTTC. The encoded protein is CASSQEAGPNYGYTF.

The gene calls are TRBV5-8 and TRBJ1-5, with 8 bases fitting TRBD1. The V segment lost 4 bases and the J segment 6 bases; nucleotides outside the gene matches: 9. The germline V gene encodes CDR1 SGHTS and CDR2 YDEGEE. The CDR3 runs to 15 residues. In nucleotides, the CDR3 is TGTGCCAGCAGCGTGGCCCCACAGGGGGTTCAGCCCCAGCATTTT. Protein: CASSVAPQGVQPQHF. The full variable domain, in which reference TRBV5-8 and TRBJ1-5 provide the parts outside the CDR3, is EAGVTQSPTHLIKTRGQQATLRCSPISGHTSVYWYQQALGLGLQFLLWYDEGEERNRGNFPPRFSGRQFPNYSSELNVNALELEDSALYLCASSVAPQGVQPQHFGDGTRLSIL.

The V call is TRBV28, the J call TRBJ2-4; 10 nucleotides align to TRBD1. The V and J ends lost 4 bases and 9 bases, in that order; junction bases with no gene match: 9. Per the germline V gene, CDR1 is MDHEN and CDR2 is SYDVKM. The CDR3 loop spans 15 amino acids. CDR3 sequence reads: CASSSRTGGSGIQYF. CDR3 nucleotide sequence: TGTGCCAGCAGTTCACGGACAGGGGGGTCGGGCATTCAGTACTTC.

This clone was picked up a small number of times. The genes are TRBV7-3 and TRBJ2-7; TRBD2 agrees at 10 bases. CDR1 is SGHTA, CDR2 FQGTGA, per germline. The CDR3 totals 18 residues. The J segment lost 2 bases and the V segment lost 2 bases, leaving 12 bases of the junction unmatched. CDR3 in amino acids: CASSLLVPSGSGAYEQYF. CDR3 DNA sequence: TGTGCCAGCAGCTTACTCGTCCCTAGCGGGAGTGGAGCCTACGAGCAGTACTTC.